A single sample is the source of the 5 T cell receptor beta chains below, sequenced in a study of T cell responses to AZD1222 COVID-19 vaccine. The data were produced by immunoSEQ multiplex PCR, yet TCRdb's version contains in-frame clones alone and is incomplete. This table has some 88,000 clones, just over 90% appearing once. The source material was peripheral blood, sampled 28 days after the second AZD1222 dose. All receptors derive from an adult who received the AZD1222 COVID-19 vaccine.

The rearrangement links TRBV2 to TRBJ2-5; perhaps TRBD2 as D (7 bases). Trimming stripped 9 bases from V and 7 bases from J, with 15 bases between. This CDR3 spans 12 amino acids. Germline assignment: CDR1 SNHLY and CDR2 FYNNEI. The CDR3 region is CASWEGGGTQYF. In DNA, the CDR3 is TGTGCCAGTTGGGAGGGAGGGGGGACCCAGTACTTC.

The rearrangement uses TRBV5-4 and TRBJ1-5; possibly TRBD1 for D (6 bases). The V end was cut by 4 bases, the J end by 6 bases, with 14 bases between. This CDR3 has 14 residues. In germline, CDR1 is SGHNT, CDR2 YYREEE (reference sequence). CDR3 sequence reads: CASSPGRGAQPQHF. CDR3 in DNA: TGTGCCAGCAGCCCCGGCAGGGGAGCTCAGCCCCAGCATTTT.

Comments on this clone: At one of its ends the junction is not consistent with the germline gene, which may arise from a read error. J is TRBJ2-5 and V is TRBV7-7, with D tentatively TRBD2 (6 bases). The CDR3 is made up of 17 amino acids. Per the germline V gene, CDR1 is SSHAT and CDR2 is FNYEAQ (reference sequence). The CDR3 loop is CASSLGGPTPGVETQYF. CDR3 in DNA: TGTGCTAGCAGCTTAGGTGGTCCGACTCCGGGGGTAGAGACCCAGTACTTC.

The chain combines TRBV6-5 with TRBJ1-5; D possibly corresponds to TRBD1 (6 bases). This CDR3 has 15 amino acids. CDR1 is MNHEY, CDR2 SVGAGI, per germline. Deletions cut 0 bases from V and 7 bases from J, with 13 bases between. CDR3 amino acids: CASSYSGGAGQPQHF. The CDR3 DNA follows: TGTGCCAGCAGTTACTCGGGGGGCGCAGGGCAGCCCCAGCATTTT.

The chain uses TRBV28 and TRBJ2-5; the D gene could be TRBD1 or TRBD2 (5 bases each). Trimming removed 5 bases at V and 7 bases at J, with 17 bases between. Germline-derived CDR1 and CDR2 are MDHEN and SYDVKM. This CDR3 has 14 amino acids. CDR3 coding DNA: TGTGCCAGCAGTAGCCGGGACGCCTTAGGGACCCAGTACTTC. It yields the protein CASSSRDALGTQYF.